Below are 14 T cell receptor beta chains sequenced from a single sample in a study of T cell changes during pregnancy in multiple sclerosis. The table came from immunoSEQ multiplex PCR; TCRdb's copy has only in-frame clones and leaves some out. The sample contains 40,000 to 50,000 clones, more than 90% of which appear only once. Sequencing used CD4+ T cells from peripheral blood mononuclear cells, obtained after pregnancy. These receptors were taken from a female donor in good health, enrolled as a control in a pregnancy study.

This chain uses TRBV27 with TRBJ2-1; possible D gene TRBD2, 7 bases. From germline, CDR1 is MNHEY and CDR2 SMNVEV (reference sequence). The CDR3 runs 15 residues. Trimming removed 2 bases from V and 4 bases from J, with 12 bases in between. In nucleotides, the CDR3 is TGTGCCAGCAGTTTAGGAGGGGGGGTATACAATGAGCAGTTCTTC. Translation gives CASSLGGGVYNEQFF.

The chain carries TRBV5-4 and TRBJ2-7; 7 bases align to TRBD1. The CDR3 is made up of 15 amino acids. Germline assignment: CDR1 SGHNT and CDR2 YYREEE (reference sequence). With 4 bases clipped from V and 2 bases from J, the junction kept 9 bases outside the gene matches. This CDR3 reads CASSPTGQRTYEQYF. The CDR3 DNA sequence: TGTGCCAGCAGCCCGACGGGACAGAGGACCTACGAGCAGTACTTC.

This chain joins TRBV30 and TRBJ2-7; TRBD2 agrees at 7 bases. This CDR3 is built from 12 residues. In germline, CDR1 is GTSNPN, CDR2 SVGIG (reference sequence). With 4 bases clipped from V and 10 bases from J, the junction kept 10 bases outside the gene matches. This chain's CDR3 is CAWTLPGGVQYF. CDR3 in DNA: TGTGCCTGGACCCTCCCGGGGGGTGTTCAGTACTTC.

V gene TRBV6-5 combines with J gene TRBJ1-4, with D perhaps TRBD1 (5 bases). The CDR3 is 14 residues long. The V gene's germline CDR1 is MNHEY and CDR2 SVGAGI. With 2 bases removed from V and 4 bases from J, the gap between germline ends came to 8 bases. CDR3: CASSYGGGNEKLFF. CDR3 DNA sequence: TGTGCCAGCAGTTACGGGGGGGGTAATGAAAAACTGTTTTTT.

The V and J genes are TRBV6-5 and TRBJ1-1; no firm D call. The V gene lost 4 bases and the J gene lost 6 bases, with 21 bases spanning the gap. This CDR3 region has 16 residues. CDR1 and CDR2 from the germline V gene are MNHEY and SVGAGI. The CDR3, as DNA: TGTGCCAGCAGTTCAATGAGAATCAGGCCTACCGCTGAAGCTTTCTTT. Translated, it gives CASSSMRIRPTAEAFF.

The V gene is TRBV19, the J gene TRBJ2-2; D remains unclear. In germline, CDR1 is LNHDA, CDR2 SQIVND (reference sequence). The ends were cut back, 0 bases at V and 6 bases at J, with 8 bases in the middle. CDR3 length: 14 amino acids. The CDR3 loop reads CASSIDLGAGELFF. The DNA for the CDR3 is TGTGCCAGTAGTATAGATCTCGGAGCCGGGGAGCTGTTTTTT.

The V call is TRBV6-1, the J call TRBJ2-3, with D maybe TRBD1 (6 bases). The CDR3 is 14 residues long. Looked up from germline, CDR1 is MNHNS and CDR2 is SASEGT. V was shortened by 6 bases and J by 4 bases, with 14 bases between the two germline ends. This CDR3 is CASRETGPSDTQYF. In DNA, the CDR3 is TGTGCCAGCAGGGAGACAGGTCCATCAGATACGCAGTATTTT.

This chain uses TRBV6-6 with TRBJ1-3, with D perhaps matching TRBD1 (5 bases). The CDR3 extends over 16 amino acids. Between the trimmed V and J ends, which lost 6 bases and 0 bases, there was a span of 15 bases. Germline V gene data show CDR1 as MNHNY and CDR2 as SVGAGI (reference sequence). The CDR3 is CASSSSGLGSGNTIYF. The CDR3 bases are TGTGCCAGCAGCTCCTCGGGACTTGGCTCTGGAAACACCATATATTTT.

The chain links TRBV29-1 to TRBJ2-7, with 7 positions matching TRBD1. Germline CDR1 SQVTM, CDR2 ANQGSEA. V lost 5 bases and J lost 3; bases outside the gene matches: 4. This CDR3 spans 12 amino acids. As DNA, the CDR3 is TGCAGCGTTCTCGGACAGGACTACGAGCAGTACTTC. The encoded protein is CSVLGQDYEQYF.

The chain has TRBV29-1 and TRBJ1-2; tentative D call: TRBD1 (6 bases). This CDR3 contains 15 residues. Trimming took 4 bases from V and 3 from J, leaving 18 bases between them. Germline V lookup: CDR1 SQVTM, CDR2 ANQGSEA. Here the CDR3 DNA reads TGCAGCGTTGTTATCACCGGGGGGACACACTATGGCTACACCTTC. Amino acid sequence: CSVVITGGTHYGYTF.

There are a few counts of this clone. The chain employs TRBV7-2 and TRBJ2-7, with 12 bases identical to TRBD2. Per germline, CDR1 SGHTA and CDR2 FQGNSA. There are 16 residues in the CDR3. The trim removed 1 base at V and 6 bases at J, leaving 7 bases unmatched. CDR3 region: CASSLGLAGASFEQYF. Here the CDR3 DNA reads TGTGCCAGCAGCTTAGGACTAGCGGGGGCAAGTTTCGAGCAGTACTTC. The entire variable domain, with the rest obtained from reference TRBV7-2 and TRBJ2-7, is as follows: GAGVSQSPSNKVTEKGKDVELRCDPISGHTALYWYRQSLGQGLEFLIYFQGNSAPDKSGLPSDRFSAERTGGSVSTLTIQRTQQEDSAVYLCASSLGLAGASFEQYFGPGTRLTVT.

The chain recombines TRBV7-2 with TRBJ1-2; 8 positions match TRBD1. The CDR3 sequence is 14 residues long. V shed 4 bases, J shed 2 bases, and the junction held 3 bases outside the gene matches. Germline V gives CDR1 SGHTA, CDR2 FQGNSA. CDR3 sequence reads: CASSSGTGNYGYTF. DNA for the CDR3: TGTGCCAGCAGCTCTGGGACAGGAAACTATGGCTACACCTTC.

V is TRBV7-6 and J is TRBJ2-2, with D uncertain. Trimming left V 5 bases short and J 1 base short, with 17 bases between. This CDR3 has 17 amino acids. Germline CDR1 and CDR2: SGHVS and FNYEAQ. CDR3 DNA sequence: TGTGCCAGCAGCCCCACGGTTCCCTCAATGAACACCGGGGAGCTGTTTTTT. Residues: CASSPTVPSMNTGELFF.

This sequence joins TRBV2 and TRBJ1-1; D gene unclear. The CDR3 covers 13 residues. The V gene's germline CDR1 is SNHLY and CDR2 FYNNEI. Trimming shortened V by 8 bases and J by 0 bases, and 10 bases separated the two germline ends. The CDR3 region is CASAGEVNTEAFF. The DNA for the CDR3 is TGTGCCAGCGCCGGGGAAGTGAACACTGAAGCTTTCTTT. The complete variable domain, with remaining parts taken from reference TRBV2 and TRBJ1-1, reads EPEVTQTPSHQVTQMGQEVILRCVPISNHLYFYWYRQILGQKVEFLVSFYNNEISEKSEIFDDQFSVERPDGSNFTLKIRSTKLEDSAMYFCASAGEVNTEAFFGQGTRLTVV.